A single sample is the source of the 21 T cell receptor beta chains below, sequenced in a study of cytomegalovirus exposure and HLA in healthy donors. The primer mix had 60 Vbeta and 13 Jbeta primers. Assay used: immunoSEQ multiplex PCR; TCRdb lists only in-frame clones, some missing. The sample includes about 59,000 clones. Sequencing was carried out using PBMCs. Receptors were obtained from a man aged 25 to 45 in good health and CMV-seropositive.

V usage is TRBV9 and J usage is TRBJ2-1, with 8 bases matching TRBD2. The V gene end was trimmed by 3 bases and the J gene end by 4 bases; junction bases not matched to a gene: 6. CDR1 and CDR2 from the germline V gene are SGDLS and YYNGEE. This CDR3 region has 15 residues. CDR3 in amino acids: CASSAGGASYNEQFF. Here the CDR3 DNA reads TGTGCCAGCAGCGCCGGGGGGGCCTCATACAATGAGCAGTTCTTC.

The rearrangement links TRBV4-1 to TRBJ2-6, with unresolved D. V was trimmed by 7 bases and J by 0 bases, leaving 13 bases between them. Per the germline V gene, CDR1 is MGHRA and CDR2 is YSYEKL. This CDR3 spans 16 amino acids. CDR3 amino acids: CASKGPYYSGANVLTF. CDR3 coding DNA: TGCGCCAGCAAAGGCCCTTACTACTCTGGGGCCAACGTCCTGACTTTC.

The chain is built from TRBV6-1 and TRBJ2-7, with a tentative D call TRBD1 (6 bases). The germline V gene encodes CDR1 MNHNS and CDR2 SASEGT. The CDR3 contains 15 residues. V lost 4 bases, J lost 2 bases, and 15 bases lay in between. The CDR3 DNA is TGTGCCAGCAGTGGTGGGAACAGGGCCCCCTACGAGCAGTACTTC. It is translated as CASSGGNRAPYEQYF.

The rearrangement uses TRBV10-3 and TRBJ2-7, with a tentative D call TRBD1 (6 bases). The CDR3 has 14 amino acids. The V and J ends lost 4 bases and 5 bases respectively, with 15 bases between them. Germline CDR1 ENHRY, CDR2 SYGVKD. In DNA form, the CDR3 reads TGTGCCATCAGTGCCTCGGGTGGGGGCGACGAGCAGTACTTC. It codes for CAISASGGGDEQYF.

The V gene is TRBV7-9, the J gene TRBJ1-4, with no clear D. The CDR3 sequence is 15 residues long. Trimming removed 4 bases from V and 0 bases from J, with 9 bases in between. Germline assignment: CDR1 SEHNR and CDR2 FQNEAQ (reference sequence). Here the CDR3 DNA reads TGTGCCAGCAGCTGGGCAGCGGCAACTAATGAAAAACTGTTTTTT. This encodes CASSWAAATNEKLFF.

The J gene is TRBJ2-1, the V gene TRBV4-1, with TRBD2 matching 7 bases. Trimming took 3 bases from V and 8 from J; bases not matched to a gene: 13. The CDR3 is 16 amino acids. Germline values: CDR1 MGHRA, CDR2 YSYEKL. CDR3 residues: CASSHQTGLLTYEQFF. CDR3 in DNA: TGCGCCAGCAGCCACCAGACGGGACTACTCACATATGAGCAGTTCTTC.

The V and J genes are TRBV6-5 and TRBJ2-7, with 11 positions matching TRBD1. Germline trimming cut 6 bases from V and 4 bases from J; bases unmatched to any gene: 8. Germline-derived CDR1 and CDR2 are MNHEY and SVGAGI. This CDR3 spans 15 amino acids. The CDR3 DNA sequence: TGTGCCAGCAGAGCTACCGGGACAGGGGGTTACGAGCAGTACTTC. Encoded protein: CASRATGTGGYEQYF.

V and J are TRBV5-6 and TRBJ1-6, with TRBD1 identical over 8 bases. Germline assignment: CDR1 SGHDT and CDR2 YYEEEE. V lost 2 bases, J lost 7 bases, and 2 bases stayed unmatched. This CDR3 spans 14 amino acids. The CDR3 region is CASSLRQGNSPLHF. The CDR3 DNA follows: TGTGCCAGCAGCTTAAGACAGGGGAATTCACCCCTCCACTTT.

The chain recombines TRBV5-1 with TRBJ1-2, with D perhaps TRBD1 (5 bases). This CDR3 comprises 14 residues. Between the trimmed V and J ends, which lost 6 bases and 2 bases, there was a span of 14 bases. Germline V CDR1 and CDR2: SGHRS, YFSETQ. The CDR3 region is CASNPIQGNYGYTF. CDR3 nucleotide sequence: TGCGCCAGCAACCCTATCCAGGGAAACTATGGCTACACCTTC.

V usage is TRBV5-1 and J usage is TRBJ2-7, with TRBD1 as a possible D gene (7 bases). There are 14 residues in the CDR3. Germline CDR1 reads SGHRS; CDR2 reads YFSETQ. V was pared by 3 bases and J by 1 base, with 11 bases between. The CDR3 loop reads CASSSGGQSYEQYF. In DNA, the CDR3 is TGCGCCAGCAGCTCCGGGGGACAGTCCTACGAGCAGTACTTC. Full variable domain (rest looked up from reference TRBV5-1 and TRBJ2-7): KAGVTQTPRYLIKTRGQQVTLSCSPISGHRSVSWYQQTPGQGLQFLFEYFSETQRNKGNFPGRFSGRQFSNSRSEMNVSTLELGDSALYLCASSSGGQSYEQYFGPGTRLTVT.

The chain joins TRBV4-1 to TRBJ2-3; tentatively, D is TRBD2 (5 bases). The CDR3 contains 15 residues. CDR1 MGHRA and CDR2 YSYEKL come from the germline V gene. The ends were cut back, 0 bases at V and 4 bases at J, with 11 bases in the middle. CDR3 in DNA: TGCGCCAGCAGCCAAGATACCCTGAGGGCAGATACGCAGTATTTT. Translated, it gives CASSQDTLRADTQYF.

The chain links TRBV7-9 to TRBJ2-3; TRBD2 matches at 9 bases. This CDR3 has 13 residues. Looked up from germline, CDR1 is SEHNR and CDR2 is FQNEAQ (reference sequence). V lost 10 bases and J lost 4; bases outside the gene matches: 6. CDR3 in amino acids: CATPSGNPDTQYF. The CDR3 nucleotides read TGTGCCACCCCTAGCGGGAACCCAGATACGCAGTATTTT.

The rearrangement uses TRBV30 and TRBJ2-7; 7 nucleotides align to TRBD1. This CDR3 is built from 12 residues. V shed 4 bases and J 5 bases; nucleotides not matched to a gene: 5. CDR1 and CDR2 from the germline V gene are GTSNPN and SVGIG (reference sequence). CDR3 nucleotides: TGTGCCTGGAAACGACAGGGAGACGAGCAGTACTTC. As protein: CAWKRQGDEQYF.

In DNA, the CDR3 is TGTGCCAGCAGTTACGACAGTTACTACGAGCAGTACTTC. This translates into CASSYDSYYEQYF. The chain has TRBV6-5 and TRBJ2-7, with a tentative D call TRBD1 (5 bases). The germline V and J ends were trimmed by 2 bases and 3 bases, with 8 bases remaining between them. The CDR3 sequence is 13 residues long. Germline V gene data show CDR1 as MNHEY and CDR2 as SVGAGI.

The J gene is TRBJ1-3, the V gene TRBV7-8; D is perhaps TRBD1 (5 bases). The germline V gene has CDR1 SGHVS and CDR2 FQNEAQ. Trimming took 5 bases from V and 2 from J, leaving 16 bases between them. This CDR3 comprises 16 residues. The CDR3 nucleotides read TGTGCCAGCAGCCCAGGGAGGTACCCGCCTGGAAACACCATATATTTT. This sequence encodes CASSPGRYPPGNTIYF.

The chain recombines TRBV19 with TRBJ2-2; the match to TRBD2 covers 10 bases. J lost 3 bases, V lost 6 bases, and 7 bases had no gene match. Per germline, CDR1 LNHDA and CDR2 SQIVND (reference sequence). The CDR3 spans 16 residues. The chain's CDR3 is CASRGLARGYTGELFF. The CDR3 region has the DNA TGTGCCAGTAGGGGACTAGCGAGGGGGTACACCGGGGAGCTGTTTTTT. Drawing the rest from reference TRBV19 and TRBJ2-2, the complete variable domain is DGGITQSPKYLFRKEGQNVTLSCEQNLNHDAMYWYRQDPGQGLRLIYYSQIVNDFQKGDIAEGYSVSREKKESFPLTVTSAQKNPTAFYLCASRGLARGYTGELFFGEGSRLTVL.

The chain is built from TRBV4-2 and TRBJ1-5, with D perhaps matching TRBD1 (6 bases). V was pared by 3 bases and J by 3 bases, with 9 bases between. The CDR3 runs 14 residues. Germline assignment: CDR1 LGHNA and CDR2 YNFKEQ. CDR3 residues: CASSHTGPNQPQHF. CDR3 in DNA: TGTGCCAGCAGCCACACAGGGCCCAATCAGCCCCAGCATTTT.

To note about this clone: Germline and junction disagree at one end, which may indicate a read error. This chain connects TRBV7-9 to TRBJ2-1; 7 bases match TRBD2. Germline loops: CDR1 SEHNR, CDR2 FQNEAQ (reference sequence). The CDR3 consists of 14 residues. The CDR3 is CASTGGSSDNEQFF. The CDR3 DNA sequence: TGTGCCAGCACTGGCGGGAGCTCCGACAATGAGCAGTTCTTC. The complete variable domain, with remaining parts taken from reference TRBV7-9 and TRBJ2-1, reads DTGVSQNPRHKITKRGQNVTFRCDPISEHNRLYWYRQTLGQGPEFLTYFQNEAQLEKSRLLSDRFSAERPKGSFSTLEIQRTEQGDSAMYLCASTGGSSDNEQFFGPGTRLTVL.

The chain carries TRBV6-5 and TRBJ1-1; D uncertain. This CDR3 contains 13 residues. The V end was cut by 4 bases, the J end by 4 bases, with 10 bases between. Per germline, CDR1 MNHEY and CDR2 SVGAGI. This CDR3 is CASSSSSSTEAFF. The CDR3, as DNA: TGTGCCAGCAGTTCCTCCTCGAGCACTGAAGCTTTCTTT.

The V call is TRBV5-8, the J call TRBJ1-2; the D is unclear. The germline V and J ends were trimmed by 0 bases and 4 bases, with 13 bases remaining between them. The CDR3 sequence is 15 residues long. Germline loops: CDR1 SGHTS, CDR2 YDEGEE. This CDR3 reads CASSLDEGSAYGYTF. In DNA, the CDR3 is TGTGCCAGCAGCTTGGATGAGGGATCTGCCTATGGCTACACCTTC.

The chain carries TRBV10-2 and TRBJ1-1; 9 bases map to TRBD1. Germline loops: CDR1 WSHSY, CDR2 SAAADI. The V and J ends lost 4 bases and 6 bases, in that order; junction bases with no gene match: 12. The CDR3 length is 16 residues. The CDR3 reads CASSGLNRGPDSEAFF. CDR3 coding DNA: TGCGCCAGCAGTGGCCTAAACAGGGGGCCTGATTCTGAAGCTTTCTTT.